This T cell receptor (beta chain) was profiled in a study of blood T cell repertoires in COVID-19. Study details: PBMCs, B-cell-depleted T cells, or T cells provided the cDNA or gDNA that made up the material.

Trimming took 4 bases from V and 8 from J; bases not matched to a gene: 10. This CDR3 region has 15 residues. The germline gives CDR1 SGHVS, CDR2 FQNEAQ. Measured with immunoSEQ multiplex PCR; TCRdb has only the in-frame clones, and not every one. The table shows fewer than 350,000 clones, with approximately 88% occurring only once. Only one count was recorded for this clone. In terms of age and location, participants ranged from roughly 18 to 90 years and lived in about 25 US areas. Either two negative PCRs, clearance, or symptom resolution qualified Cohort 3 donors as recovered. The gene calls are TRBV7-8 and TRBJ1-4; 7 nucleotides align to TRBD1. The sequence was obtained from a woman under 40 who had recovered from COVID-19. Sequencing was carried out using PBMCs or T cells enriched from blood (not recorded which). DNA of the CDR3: TGTGCCAGCAGCTCCTCACAGGGGAGGAACGAAAAACTGTTTTTT. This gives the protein CASSSSQGRNEKLFF.